The 25 T cell receptor beta chains in this list originate from one sample, sequenced in a study of blood T cell repertoires in COVID-19. Assay: immunoSEQ multiplex PCR; the TCRdb copy retains only in-frame clones and omits some. The repertoire holds some 21,000 clones, with 85% as singletons. The sequencing sample was made of peripheral blood. The receptors shown here come from a human donor with active COVID-19. The donor label of this sample is uncertain.

The V gene is TRBV10-3, the J gene TRBJ1-1; 7 nucleotides line up with TRBD1. The V gene end was trimmed by 7 bases and the J gene end by 5 bases; junction bases not matched to a gene: 4. The CDR3 is 12 amino acids. Germline CDR1 is ENHRY and CDR2 is SYGVKD. CDR3 amino acids: CAIKSGGTEAFF. The DNA for the CDR3 is TGTGCCATCAAGTCAGGGGGTACTGAAGCTTTCTTT.

The J gene is TRBJ2-1, the V gene TRBV5-1; possibly TRBD2 for D (6 bases). Germline V lookup: CDR1 SGHRS, CDR2 YFSETQ. This CDR3 region has 15 residues. V was trimmed by 3 bases and J by 3 bases, leaving 13 bases between them. CDR3: CASSSAGGNYNEQFF. In DNA, the CDR3 is TGCGCCAGCAGCTCCGCCGGGGGAAACTACAATGAGCAGTTCTTC.

The V call is TRBV5-3, the J call TRBJ2-1, with 14 bases fitting TRBD2. Being an ORF, TRBV5-3 has a function that is uncertain. The V and J ends lost 4 bases and 2 bases, in that order; junction bases with no gene match: 14. The CDR3 is 20 residues long. In DNA form, the CDR3 reads TGTGCCAGAAGCCCCCGCGAGGGGACTAGCGGGAGCGACACCTACAATGAGCAGTTCTTC. This sequence encodes CARSPREGTSGSDTYNEQFF.

This chain joins TRBV7-8 and TRBJ2-7; D gene ambiguous. Germline CDR1 reads SGHVS; CDR2 reads FQNEAQ. The CDR3 is made up of 11 amino acids. V lost 3 bases and J 6 bases, leaving 6 bases between the germline ends. The CDR3 spells CASSFASEQYF. In DNA form, the CDR3 reads TGTGCCAGCAGCTTTGCGTCCGAGCAGTACTTC.

This chain links TRBV11-2 with TRBJ1-2; a weak D match, TRBD1 (5 bases). CDR1 is SGHAT and CDR2 is FQNNGV in the germline V gene. Trimming cost V 3 bases and J 8 bases, with 13 bases left between them. CDR3 length: 13 amino acids. CDR3 bases: TGTGCCAGCAGCTTTCCCCAGGGATTGGGCTACACCTTC. Its protein product is CASSFPQGLGYTF.

This rearrangement joins TRBV27 to TRBJ2-7, with 8 bases fitting TRBD2. Germline lookup yields CDR1 MNHEY and CDR2 SMNVEV (reference sequence). This CDR3 is built from 15 residues. Trimming took 3 bases from V and 5 from J; bases not matched to a gene: 9. The CDR3 DNA reads TGTGCCAGCAGTTTTACCGGGACTAGTTTCCACGAGCAGTACTTC. Amino acids: CASSFTGTSFHEQYF.

CDR3 sequence (DNA): TGCGCCAGCAGCCAAGATAATGGGGCAGGGGCCTACGAGCAGTACTTC. This codes for CASSQDNGAGAYEQYF. This chain connects TRBV4-3 to TRBJ2-7, with D possibly being TRBD1 (6 bases). The CDR3 is made up of 16 amino acids. V was pared by 0 bases and J by 2 bases, with 14 bases between. Germline V lookup: CDR1 LGHNA, CDR2 YSLEER.

In its sample, this clone was seen once. The chain joins TRBV10-3 to TRBJ2-7; tentative D call: TRBD1 (6 bases). The CDR3 is 14 residues long. With 0 bases removed from V and 3 bases from J, the gap between germline ends came to 9 bases. CDR1 is ENHRY, CDR2 SYGVKD, per germline. CDR3 sequence reads: CAISESTTGYEQYF. CDR3 coding DNA: TGTGCCATCAGTGAGTCGACGACAGGCTACGAGCAGTACTTC.

The chain combines TRBV5-1 with TRBJ1-4; 7 bases align to TRBD1. Trimming took 4 bases from V and 0 from J; bases not matched to a gene: 6. CDR1 and CDR2 from the germline V gene are SGHRS and YFSETQ. The CDR3 consists of 16 residues. CDR3 residues: CASSPSGTATNEKLFF. The CDR3 bases are TGCGCCAGCAGCCCGTCCGGGACAGCAACTAATGAAAAACTGTTTTTT.

The sample holds a few counts of this clone. The rearrangement joins TRBV5-4 to TRBJ2-7; TRBD1 matches at 10 bases. The CDR3 extends over 16 amino acids. V gave up 4 bases and J gave up 7 bases; unmatched junction bases: 14. Germline V gives CDR1 SGHNT, CDR2 YYREEE (reference sequence). CDR3: CASSPNPGQGMVEQYF. The CDR3, as DNA: TGTGCCAGCAGCCCCAACCCGGGACAGGGGATGGTGGAGCAGTACTTC.

The V call is TRBV6-6, the J call TRBJ2-7; 7 nucleotides line up with TRBD1. The V gene end was trimmed by 0 bases and the J gene end by 1 base; junction bases not matched to a gene: 3. The CDR3 runs 15 residues. Germline CDR1 and CDR2: MNHNY and SVGAGI (reference sequence). Here the CDR3 DNA reads TGTGCCAGCAGTTACTCGGGGGACAGTTCCTACGAGCAGTACTTC. Its translation: CASSYSGDSSYEQYF.

The chain couples TRBV11-3 to TRBJ1-2; D is perhaps TRBD1 (5 bases). There are 14 residues in the CDR3. V was cut by 0 bases and J by 3 bases, with 8 bases left in between. Germline V gene lookup returns CDR1 SGHNT and CDR2 YENEEA. The CDR3 DNA reads TGTGCCAGCAGCTTAGACCAGGGCTACTATGGCTACACCTTC. Its translation is CASSLDQGYYGYTF.

This chain uses TRBV4-3 with TRBJ2-3, with 7 bases matching TRBD2. Germline V gene lookup returns CDR1 LGHNA and CDR2 YSLEER. Losses at the gene ends were 2 bases for V and 4 bases for J; bases not matched to a gene: 6. The CDR3 runs to 15 residues. The CDR3 nucleotides read TGCGCCAGCAGCCAAAGCGCGGGGGAGCCAGATACGCAGTATTTT. Protein: CASSQSAGEPDTQYF.

The chain employs TRBV7-3 and TRBJ2-5; a weak D match, TRBD1 (5 bases). This CDR3 has 14 amino acids. Germline CDR1 reads SGHTA; CDR2 reads FQGTGA. Trimming took 6 bases from V and 5 from J, leaving 16 bases between them. The CDR3 coding sequence is TGTGCCAGCAGTTTATCGAATAGGGGTGAGACCCAGTACTTC. Its protein is CASSLSNRGETQYF. The whole variable domain, filled in from reference TRBV7-3 and TRBJ2-5, reads GAGVSQTPSNKVTEKGKYVELRCDPISGHTALYWYRQSLGQGPEFLIYFQGTGAADDSGLPNDRFFAVRPEGSVSTLKIQRTERGDSAVYLCASSLSNRGETQYFGPGTRLLVL.

This clone was seen once. The rearrangement links TRBV6-5 to TRBJ2-7, with 10 nucleotides matching TRBD1. Germline loops: CDR1 MNHEY, CDR2 SVGAGI. V was clipped by 2 bases and J by 1 base; unmatched bases: 2. The CDR3 length is 15 residues. CDR3 amino acids: CASSYQDRGSYEQYF. CDR3 nucleotides: TGTGCCAGCAGTTACCAGGACAGGGGGTCCTACGAGCAGTACTTC.

The CDR3 sequence is CASSQEEGTGWDYEQYF. CDR3 nucleotide sequence: TGCGCCAGCAGCCAAGAGGAAGGGACAGGGTGGGACTACGAGCAGTACTTC. The gene calls are TRBV4-1 and TRBJ2-7; 9 nucleotides line up with TRBD1. V was clipped by 0 bases and J by 3 bases; unmatched bases: 9. The CDR3 is made up of 17 amino acids. Germline V gives CDR1 MGHRA, CDR2 YSYEKL.

V gene TRBV27 combines with J gene TRBJ1-2; TRBD1 might be the D (5 bases). V shed 8 bases and J shed 5 bases, with 15 bases lying between them. Germline V lookup: CDR1 MNHEY, CDR2 SMNVEV (reference sequence). This CDR3 comprises 13 residues. CDR3 sequence: CASGSQAGYGYTF. In nucleotides, the CDR3 is TGTGCCAGCGGGTCTCAGGCAGGGTATGGCTACACCTTC.

The J gene is TRBJ2-2, the V gene TRBV19, with 14 bases fitting TRBD2. This CDR3 comprises 23 residues. In germline, CDR1 is LNHDA, CDR2 SQIVND (reference sequence). Trimming removed 1 base from V and 4 bases from J; junction bases left unmatched: 20. The CDR3: CASSIVRGTGRLAGGPSTGELFF. CDR3 sequence (DNA): TGTGCCAGTAGTATAGTCAGAGGAACTGGGAGACTAGCGGGGGGGCCTAGCACCGGGGAGCTGTTTTTT.

The chain employs TRBV5-1 and TRBJ2-1, with 8 positions matching TRBD2. Unmatched junction bases numbered 0, after V lost 0 bases and J lost 1 base. Germline V gives CDR1 SGHRS, CDR2 YFSETQ. The CDR3 is made up of 15 amino acids. The CDR3 DNA reads as TGCGCCAGCAGCTTGGGCGGGGGGTCCTACAATGAGCAGTTCTTC. Translation: CASSLGGGSYNEQFF.

In DNA, the CDR3 is TGTGCCTGGACAGGGGGCCTAGCTAACTATGGCTACACCTTC. Amino acid sequence: CAWTGGLANYGYTF. This chain connects TRBV30 to TRBJ1-2; 8 bases are shared with TRBD1. Germline loops: CDR1 GTSNPN, CDR2 SVGIG (reference sequence). The CDR3 length is 14 residues. V dropped 4 bases and J dropped 0; count of bases not matched to a gene: 4.

V gene TRBV7-3 combines with J gene TRBJ2-1; D is unresolved. The V and J ends lost 4 bases and 5 bases respectively, with 6 bases between them. The CDR3 has 12 residues. The germline gives CDR1 SGHTA, CDR2 FQGTGA. The CDR3 protein is CASSSADNEQFF. CDR3 coding DNA: TGTGCCAGCAGCTCCGCGGACAATGAGCAGTTCTTC.

V gene TRBV29-1 combines with J gene TRBJ1-1, with TRBD1 matching over 8 bases. The germline V gene encodes CDR1 SQVTM and CDR2 ANQGSEA. This CDR3 comprises 13 residues. V lost 4 bases and J lost 2; bases outside the gene matches: 3. This CDR3 reads CSVATGGNTEAFF. CDR3 bases: TGCAGCGTTGCAACAGGGGGTAACACTGAAGCTTTCTTT.

The CDR3 DNA reads as TGTGCCAGCACCCGGGGGGGGACGTTCACCGGGGAGCTGTTTTTT. Translated: CASTRGGTFTGELFF. The chain couples TRBV9 to TRBJ2-2; TRBD2 matches 8 bases. The CDR3 is made up of 15 amino acids. Germline V gene lookup returns CDR1 SGDLS and CDR2 YYNGEE. J gave up 4 bases and V 6 bases, and 8 bases lay outside the gene matches.

This sequence joins TRBV7-6 and TRBJ2-1, with 9 nucleotides matching TRBD2. The CDR3 runs 14 residues. Germline CDR1 SGHVS, CDR2 FNYEAQ. After removal of 2 bases from V and 13 bases from J, the junction contained 9 bases not matched to a gene. DNA of the CDR3: TGTGCCAGCAGCTTACGATTAGCGGGAGTTTCCCAGTTCTTC. Translation: CASSLRLAGVSQFF.

This sequence joins TRBV2 and TRBJ1-5; D might be TRBD1 (5 bases). The CDR3 has 13 amino acids. Germline-derived CDR1 and CDR2 are SNHLY and FYNNEI. Trimming pared 3 bases from V and 9 bases from J, leaving 12 bases between. The chain's CDR3 is CASSDPTGGPQHF. Here the CDR3 DNA reads TGTGCCAGCAGTGACCCTACCGGGGGGCCCCAGCATTTT.